The 20 T cell receptor beta chains below were found in one sample sequenced in a study of neurological immune-mediated disorders. TCRdb reprocessed the 5' RACE reads via MiXCR and lists one record per CDR3 protein. The data show approximately 30,000 distinct CDR3 sequences, less than 5% seen once. Sequencing was carried out using CD4+ T cells from blood. These receptors all stem from a middle-aged woman in good health.

This clonotype came up many times. Relative to the germline gene, one junction end is altered; a read error may explain this. The genes are TRBV5-6 and TRBJ1-4; 7 bases line up with TRBD1. The CDR3 runs to 13 residues. The germline V gene encodes CDR1 SGHDT and CDR2 YYEEEE. The CDR3 loop reads CASHRDSNEQLFF. In nucleotides, the CDR3 is TGTGCCAGCCACCGGGACAGTAATGAACAACTGTTTTTT.

This clonotype appeared many times. CDR3 DNA sequence: TGTGCCAGCAGCGCCCTCTATGGCTACACCTTC. This translates into CASSALYGYTF. V is TRBV12-3 or TRBV12-4 and J is TRBJ1-2; D unclear. The CDR3 is 11 amino acids. Trimming pared 6 bases from V and 4 bases from J, leaving 6 bases between.

There are many counts of this clonotype. V gene TRBV5-1 combines with J gene TRBJ2-3; D may be TRBD2 (5 bases). This CDR3 has 14 residues. The V and J ends lost 1 base and 4 bases respectively, with 10 bases between them. Looked up from germline, CDR1 is SGHRS and CDR2 is YFSETQ. Written as DNA, the CDR3 is TGCGCCAGCAGCTTGACTAGTTCCCCAGATACGCAGTATTTT. This translates into CASSLTSSPDTQYF.

This clonotype has ten or more counts. This rearrangement joins TRBV10-1 to TRBJ2-6; possible D gene TRBD2, 7 bases. CDR3 size: 15 residues. Trimming stripped 6 bases from V and 4 bases from J, with 13 bases between. Germline CDR1 and CDR2: WNHNN and SYGVQD (reference sequence). CDR3 nucleotide sequence: TGCGCCAGCAGCGAGGGGGGGACCGGGGCCAACGTCCTGACTTTC. This encodes CASSEGGTGANVLTF.

This clonotype has at least ten counts. The chain is built from TRBV5-1 and TRBJ1-3, with a tentative D call TRBD1 (5 bases). Germline V gene sequence: CDR1 SGHRS, CDR2 YFSETQ. The CDR3 runs to 14 residues. V lost 4 bases and J lost 1, with 9 bases in between. The CDR3 loop reads CASSPGGSGNTIYF. The CDR3 nucleotides read TGCGCCAGCAGCCCCGGGGGTTCTGGAAACACCATATATTTT.

This clonotype has at least ten counts. The genes are TRBV18 and TRBJ2-1; D is possibly TRBD2 (5 bases). The ends were cut back, 1 base at V and 4 bases at J, with 14 bases in the middle. Germline values: CDR1 KGHSH, CDR2 LQKENI. This CDR3 has 16 amino acids. The CDR3 coding sequence is TGTGCCAGCTCACCACTCGCCGGGAACCCATACAATGAGCAGTTCTTC. Translation gives CASSPLAGNPYNEQFF.

This chain links TRBV7-2 with TRBJ1-1, with a weak D call TRBD1 (5 bases). The germline gives CDR1 SGHTA, CDR2 FQGNSA. The CDR3 runs 14 residues. Between the trimmed V and J ends, which lost 4 bases and 4 bases, there was a span of 13 bases. DNA for the CDR3: TGTGCCAGCAGCTCTGGTCAGGGATTCACTGAAGCTTTCTTT. Translated: CASSSGQGFTEAFF.

This clonotype was counted many times. V gene TRBV27 combines with J gene TRBJ1-1, with D perhaps matching TRBD1 (6 bases). Germline lookup yields CDR1 MNHEY and CDR2 SMNVEV (reference sequence). Trimming took off 8 bases at V and 2 bases at J, with 9 bases between the two ends. This CDR3 has 12 residues. CDR3 amino acids: CASWTVNTEAFF. The DNA of the CDR3 is TGTGCCAGCTGGACAGTAAACACTGAAGCTTTCTTT.

This clonotype was seen ten or more times. The chain combines TRBV20-1 with TRBJ2-5; D may be TRBD1 (6 bases). Looked up from germline, CDR1 is DFQATT and CDR2 is SNEGSKA (reference sequence). Trimming removed 4 bases from V and 5 bases from J, with 14 bases in between. CDR3 length: 13 amino acids. DNA of the CDR3: TGCAGTGCTACAGGGGCACGAAAGGAGACCCAGTACTTC. Its translation: CSATGARKETQYF.

The V call is TRBV18, the J call TRBJ2-3, with D uncertain. Germline assignment: CDR1 KGHSH and CDR2 LQKENI. With 3 bases removed from V and 0 bases from J, the gap between germline ends came to 13 bases. The CDR3 sequence is 16 residues long. The CDR3: CASSPRQALSTDTQYF. For the CDR3, the DNA is TGTGCCAGCTCACCCCGGCAGGCCCTCAGCACAGATACGCAGTATTTT.

This clonotype was observed at least ten times. The chain recombines TRBV10-1 with TRBJ1-1; D is perhaps TRBD1 (5 bases). The CDR3 is 14 amino acids. The germline gives CDR1 WNHNN, CDR2 SYGVQD (reference sequence). V was cut by 7 bases and J by 1 base, with 13 bases left in between. The CDR3 nucleotides read TGCGCCAGCATGGCATACGGGGGGAACACTGAAGCTTTCTTT. Protein product: CASMAYGGNTEAFF.

This clonotype was recorded many times. V gene TRBV12-3 or TRBV12-4 combines with J gene TRBJ1-5; TRBD1 is a possible D gene (6 bases). CDR3 length: 16 residues. Trimming removed 5 bases from V and 1 base from J, with 15 bases in between. CDR3 loop: CASSLRGGLSNQPQHF. DNA of the CDR3: TGTGCCAGCAGTCTTCGAGGGGGGTTGAGCAATCAGCCCCAGCATTTT.

This clonotype showed up many times. This sequence joins TRBV20-1 and TRBJ2-6, with 10 bases that match TRBD1. Germline V lookup: CDR1 DFQATT, CDR2 SNEGSKA (reference sequence). Unmatched junction bases numbered 9, after V lost 6 bases and J lost 4 bases. There are 16 residues in the CDR3. The CDR3 nucleotides read TGCAGTGCCGCTGACAGGGGGCTTGTAGGGGCCAACGTCCTGACTTTC. This gives the protein CSAADRGLVGANVLTF.

The genes are TRBV18 and TRBJ1-1; D is perhaps TRBD1 (6 bases). V lost 0 bases and J 7 bases, leaving 12 bases between the germline ends. CDR1 KGHSH and CDR2 LQKENI come from the germline V gene. CDR3 length equals 14 residues. The chain's CDR3 is CASSPPVSGVEAFF. CDR3 in DNA: TGTGCCAGCTCACCACCAGTTTCAGGGGTTGAAGCTTTCTTT.

On this clonotype: An end of the junction differs from the germline gene, which may be a read error. The rearrangement joins TRBV5-1 to TRBJ2-7; D unclear. Per germline, CDR1 SGHRS and CDR2 YFSETQ. This CDR3 comprises 13 residues. This chain's CDR3 is CVSSRAVGYEQYF. DNA for the CDR3: TGTGTCAGCAGCCGGGCCGTGGGTTACGAGCAGTACTTC.

This clonotype was recorded at least ten times. The J gene is TRBJ1-1, the V gene TRBV5-1; weak D call: TRBD1 (6 bases). CDR1 and CDR2 from the germline V gene are SGHRS and YFSETQ. This CDR3 has 11 residues. The V end was cut by 7 bases, the J end by 7 bases, with 11 bases between. CDR3 sequence (DNA): TGCGCCAGCTCCGGGACACATGAAGCTTTCTTT. Encoded protein: CASSGTHEAFF.

The sample holds many counts of this clonotype. The CDR3 region has the DNA TGTGCCAGCAGTTTAGAGGGTTTTAGCAATCAGCCCCAGCATTTT. This gives the protein CASSLEGFSNQPQHF. V usage is TRBV12-3 or TRBV12-4 and J usage is TRBJ1-5; D remains unclear. The V end was cut by 1 base, the J end by 0 bases, with 7 bases between. CDR3 size: 15 residues.

This clonotype was observed many times. The chain recombines TRBV7-9 with TRBJ1-1, with no clear D. The CDR3 totals 14 residues. V lost 5 bases to trimming and J lost 1 base, with 11 bases between them. Germline V gene sequence: CDR1 SEHNR, CDR2 FQNEAQ (reference sequence). As DNA, the CDR3 is TGTGCCAGCAGCCCGGGGTCGTGGAACACTGAAGCTTTCTTT. Its protein is CASSPGSWNTEAFF.

This rearrangement joins TRBV6-1 to TRBJ1-1, with unresolved D. V lost 4 bases to trimming and J lost 3 bases, with 9 bases between them. Germline V CDR1 and CDR2: MNHNS, SASEGT. This CDR3 comprises 13 residues. CDR3 in DNA: TGTGCCAGCAGTGCGGGGATGGACACTGAAGCTTTCTTT. Translated, it gives CASSAGMDTEAFF.

This clonotype showed up many times. The chain recombines TRBV7-9 with TRBJ2-4; no firm D call. Germline V gene data show CDR1 as SEHNR and CDR2 as FQNEAQ (reference sequence). With 1 base removed from V and 8 bases from J, the gap between germline ends came to 3 bases. This CDR3 is built from 11 residues. The CDR3 sequence is CASSLGDIQYF. Here the CDR3 DNA reads TGTGCCAGCAGCTTAGGGGACATTCAGTACTTC.